The 2 T cell receptor beta chains reported below all come from one sample, sequenced in a study of cytomegalovirus exposure and HLA in healthy donors. The primer mix had 60 Vbeta and 13 Jbeta primers. The assay was immunoSEQ multiplex PCR, and TCRdb's table has in-frame clones only and misses some. Of just over 150,000 clones in the sample, around 84% are singletons; the top ten hold 3% to 3.5%. The specimen was PBMCs. These receptors all come from a woman aged 40 to 50 in good health and CMV-seronegative.

V usage is TRBV27 and J usage is TRBJ2-1, with 13 bases aligning to TRBD2. Unmatched junction bases numbered 4, after V lost 5 bases and J lost 6 bases. Germline assignment: CDR1 MNHEY and CDR2 SMNVEV (reference sequence). This CDR3 is built from 15 residues. CDR3 sequence reads: CASSTGLAGANEQFF. As DNA, the CDR3 is TGTGCCAGCAGTACCGGACTAGCGGGGGCCAATGAGCAGTTCTTC.

The CDR3 DNA follows: TGTGCCAGCAGCCCCCGAACTAACACCGGGGAGCTGTTTTTT. It specifies CASSPRTNTGELFF. The chain couples TRBV7-9 to TRBJ2-2; D ambiguous. Germline CDR1 and CDR2: SEHNR and FQNEAQ (reference sequence). Trimming removed 5 bases at V and 2 bases at J, with 9 bases between. The CDR3 extends over 14 amino acids.